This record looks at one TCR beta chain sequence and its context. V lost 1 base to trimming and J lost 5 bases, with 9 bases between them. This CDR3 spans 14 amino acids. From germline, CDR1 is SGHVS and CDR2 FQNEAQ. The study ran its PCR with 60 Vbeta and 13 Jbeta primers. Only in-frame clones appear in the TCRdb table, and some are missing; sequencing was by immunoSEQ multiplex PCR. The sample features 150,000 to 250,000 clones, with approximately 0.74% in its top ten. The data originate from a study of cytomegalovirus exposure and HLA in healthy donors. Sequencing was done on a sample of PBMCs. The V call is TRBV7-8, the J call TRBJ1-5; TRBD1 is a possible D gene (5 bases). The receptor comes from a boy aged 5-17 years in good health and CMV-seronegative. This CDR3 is CASSLETTDQPQHF. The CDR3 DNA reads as TGTGCCAGCAGCTTAGAAACGACAGATCAGCCCCAGCATTTT.